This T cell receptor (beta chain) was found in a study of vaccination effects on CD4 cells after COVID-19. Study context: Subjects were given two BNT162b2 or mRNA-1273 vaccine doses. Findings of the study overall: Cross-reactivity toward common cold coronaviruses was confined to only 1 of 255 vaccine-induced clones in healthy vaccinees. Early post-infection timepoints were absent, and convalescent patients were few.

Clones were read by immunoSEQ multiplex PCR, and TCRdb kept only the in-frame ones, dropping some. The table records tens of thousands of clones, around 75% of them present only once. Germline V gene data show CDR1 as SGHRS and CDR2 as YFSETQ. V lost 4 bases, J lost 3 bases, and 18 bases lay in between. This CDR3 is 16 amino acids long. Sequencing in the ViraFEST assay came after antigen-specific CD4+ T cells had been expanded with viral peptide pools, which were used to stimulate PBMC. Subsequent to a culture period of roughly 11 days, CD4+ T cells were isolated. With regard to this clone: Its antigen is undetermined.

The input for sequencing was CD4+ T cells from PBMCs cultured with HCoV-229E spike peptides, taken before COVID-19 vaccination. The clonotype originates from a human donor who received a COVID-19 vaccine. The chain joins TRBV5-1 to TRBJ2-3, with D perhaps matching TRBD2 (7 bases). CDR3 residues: CASSPLVAGATDTQYF. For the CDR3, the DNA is TGCGCCAGCAGCCCCCTTGTGGCGGGGGCAACAGATACGCAGTATTTT.